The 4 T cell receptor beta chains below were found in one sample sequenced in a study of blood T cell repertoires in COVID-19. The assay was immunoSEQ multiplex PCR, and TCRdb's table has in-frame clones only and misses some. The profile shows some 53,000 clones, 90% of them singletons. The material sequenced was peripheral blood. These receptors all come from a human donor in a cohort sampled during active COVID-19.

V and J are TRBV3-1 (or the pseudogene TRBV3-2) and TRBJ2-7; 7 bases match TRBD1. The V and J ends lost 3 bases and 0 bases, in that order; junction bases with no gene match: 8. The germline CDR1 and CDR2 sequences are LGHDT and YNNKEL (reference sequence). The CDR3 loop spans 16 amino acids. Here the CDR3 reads CASSQARQGSSYEQYF. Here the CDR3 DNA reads TGTGCCAGCAGCCAGGCGAGACAGGGCAGCTCCTACGAGCAGTACTTC.

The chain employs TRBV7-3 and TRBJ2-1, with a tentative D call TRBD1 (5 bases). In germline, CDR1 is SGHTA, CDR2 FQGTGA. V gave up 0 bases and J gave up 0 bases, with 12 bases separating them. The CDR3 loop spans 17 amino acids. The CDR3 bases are TGTGCCAGCAGCTTAACATGGGGCCGGAGCTCCTACAATGAGCAGTTCTTC. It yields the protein CASSLTWGRSSYNEQFF.

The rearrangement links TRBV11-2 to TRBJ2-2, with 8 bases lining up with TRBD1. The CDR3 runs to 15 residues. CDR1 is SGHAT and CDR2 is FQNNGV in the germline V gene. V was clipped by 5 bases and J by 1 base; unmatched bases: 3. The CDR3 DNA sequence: TGTGCCAGCAGCAACAGGGGGATGAACACCGGGGAGCTGTTTTTT. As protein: CASSNRGMNTGELFF.

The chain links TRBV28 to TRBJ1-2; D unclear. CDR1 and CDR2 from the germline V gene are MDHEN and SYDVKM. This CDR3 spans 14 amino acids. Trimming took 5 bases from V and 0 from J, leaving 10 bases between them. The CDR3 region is CASSQPTTNYGYTF. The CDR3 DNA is TGTGCCAGCAGTCAACCGACAACTAACTATGGCTACACCTTC.